The clone carrying this T cell receptor beta chain was counted a few times. Its antigen is as yet unknown. The study ran its PCR with 60 Vbeta and 13 Jbeta primers. The protocol was immunoSEQ multiplex PCR, while the TCRdb copy is restricted to in-frame clones and leaves out a portion. The repertoire has approximately 46,000 clones, around 68% of them found once; the top ten carry just under 6.5%. This entry comes from a study of cytomegalovirus exposure and HLA in healthy donors. Regarding the study as a whole: Segments of the TCR beta V type were, in most cases, productive about 90% or about 30% of the time in an earlier analysis. Highest at DRB1 and lowest at HLA-C, TCR association rates differed among HLA loci in a later analysis.

Looked up from germline, CDR1 is SGHRS and CDR2 is YFSETQ. The CDR3 is 16 amino acids. The V gene lost 0 bases and the J gene lost 0 bases, with 13 bases spanning the gap. This sequence joins TRBV5-1 and TRBJ2-7; TRBD1 might be the D (6 bases). The receptor comes from a man younger than 40 in good health and CMV-seronegative. Sample: PBMCs. CDR3 nucleotides: TGCGCCAGCAGCTTGGCCTCGACAGGAAGCTCCTACGAGCAGTACTTC. Protein: CASSLASTGSSYEQYF.